The entry below gives a single TCR beta chain sequence along with its context. Its specificity is not known. This specimen comes from a study of T cells expressing NK-cell markers. Study-wide context: TCR beta repertoires came from sorted CD3+CD56+NKG2C+, CD3+CD56+NKG2C- and CD3+CD56-NKG2C+ T cells. Seven HCMV-seropositive donors and one seronegative donor made up the eight sequenced donors. Study outcomes and limitations: In roughly 6 donors, dominant CD3+CD56+NKG2C+ clones formed about 1.0-7.5% of CD8+ cells. Evidence did not settle whether expanded NKG2C+ T cell clones targeted HCMV.

TCRdb reanalyzed the 5' RACE reads and collapses them to one entry per CDR3 protein, without DNA. The listing contains 250,000 to 300,000 distinct CDR3 sequences. The CDR3 extends over 15 amino acids. The germline V gene has CDR1 MRHNA and CDR2 SNTAGT. The chain carries TRBV6-4 and TRBJ2-3; TCRdb's assignment of TRBD2 cannot be checked, as there is no DNA. The sequence was collected from a woman aged 18 to 75 in good health. The material sequenced was blood T cells: a sorted CD56 or NKG2C T cell subset, CD4+ or CD8+ T cells, or bulk PBMC T cells (not recorded which). The CDR3 region is CASSAIAGAVDTQYF.